One and the same sample provided the 27 T cell receptor beta chains below, sequenced in a study of T cells in tuberculosis. The time point was: new active TB diagnosis, blood taken before or within 7 days of starting treatment. Assay: immunoSEQ multiplex PCR; the TCRdb copy retains only in-frame clones and omits some. The sample shows 31,000 or so clones, about 82% of them seen only once. The sequencing used PBMCs, collected at tuberculosis diagnosis. The origin of the receptors is an adult with tuberculosis.

This chain links TRBV2 with TRBJ2-1, with TRBD1 identical over 9 bases. V lost 1 base to trimming and J lost 0 bases; unmatched junction nucleotides: 16. The germline CDR1 and CDR2 sequences are SNHLY and FYNNEI. The CDR3 covers 21 residues. The CDR3 DNA is TGTGCCAGCAGTGAAGGGACCGGGACAGGGAAGTGGTTGCGCTCCTACAATGAGCAGTTCTTC. This translates into CASSEGTGTGKWLRSYNEQFF.

In this sample, this clone turned up once. V usage is TRBV30 and J usage is TRBJ1-1; D is unclear. This CDR3 is built from 15 residues. In germline, CDR1 is GTSNPN, CDR2 SVGIG (reference sequence). V was cut by 0 bases and J by 1 base, with 12 bases left in between. In DNA form, the CDR3 reads TGTGCCTGGAGTGTTTCGAGGAGTGGGAACACTGAAGCTTTCTTT. Residues: CAWSVSRSGNTEAFF.

This rearrangement joins TRBV6-4 to TRBJ2-5; 7 bases align to TRBD2. Germline V gene sequence: CDR1 MRHNA, CDR2 SNTAGT. This CDR3 contains 15 residues. Germline trimming cut 2 bases from V and 6 bases from J; bases unmatched to any gene: 9. The CDR3 DNA reads TGTGCCAGCAGTGACCGAGGGAGGGTAAGGCAGACCCAGTACTTC. Translated: CASSDRGRVRQTQYF.

The rearrangement uses TRBV6-6 and TRBJ2-7, with 8 bases identical to TRBD1. The V gene's germline CDR1 is MNHNY and CDR2 SVGAGI (reference sequence). This CDR3 has 14 residues. V shed 10 bases and J 7 bases; nucleotides not matched to a gene: 15. CDR3: CATFPGQVLGEQYF. CDR3 sequence (DNA): TGTGCCACCTTTCCGGGACAGGTCCTCGGAGAGCAGTACTTC.

This rearrangement joins TRBV4-1 to TRBJ2-3; 8 positions agree with TRBD1. This CDR3 spans 17 amino acids. Trimming removed 3 bases from V and 0 bases from J; junction bases left unmatched: 8. Germline V gene data show CDR1 as MGHRA and CDR2 as YSYEKL. The DNA of the CDR3 is TGCGCCAGCAGCCAGGGCAGGGGGCCGAGAAGCACAGATACGCAGTATTTT. Amino acid sequence: CASSQGRGPRSTDTQYF.

The CDR3 is CASSQGGSGGQDTQYF. The CDR3, as DNA: TGCGCCAGCAGCCAAGGAGGGTCGGGGGGGCAAGATACGCAGTATTTT. The V call is TRBV4-1, the J call TRBJ2-3, with 8 nucleotides matching TRBD2. Germline values: CDR1 MGHRA, CDR2 YSYEKL. The junction had 8 bases not matched to a gene; V was cut back by 1 base and J by 5 bases. The CDR3 has 16 residues.

V gene TRBV25-1 combines with J gene TRBJ2-3, with D perhaps matching TRBD1 (6 bases). V lost 7 bases to trimming and J lost 3 bases, with 8 bases between them. Germline V gene sequence: CDR1 MGHDK, CDR2 SYGVNS. There are 12 residues in the CDR3. This CDR3 reads CASMRGTDTQYF. CDR3 in DNA: TGTGCCAGCATGAGGGGGACAGATACGCAGTATTTT.

The CDR3: CASSLSRGQGDGYTF. CDR3 coding DNA: TGTGCCAGCAGCTTGTCAAGGGGACAGGGTGATGGCTACACCTTC. The chain links TRBV5-5 to TRBJ1-2, with 9 bases identical to TRBD1. Germline CDR1 SGHKS, CDR2 YYEKEE (reference sequence). CDR3 size: 15 residues. The V and J ends lost 1 base and 6 bases, in that order; junction bases with no gene match: 7.

The rearrangement joins TRBV6-1 to TRBJ1-5, with unresolved D. The germline V gene has CDR1 MNHNS and CDR2 SASEGT. Deletions cut 2 bases from V and 8 bases from J, with 13 bases between. The CDR3 spans 14 residues. The CDR3 loop is CASSEWSEEEPQHF. DNA for the CDR3: TGTGCCAGCAGTGAATGGTCGGAAGAGGAGCCCCAGCATTTT.

This sequence joins TRBV6-6 and TRBJ1-5, with TRBD1 matching over 11 bases. Germline loops: CDR1 MNHNY, CDR2 SVGAGI (reference sequence). There are 15 residues in the CDR3. The trim removed 5 bases at V and 2 bases at J, leaving 2 bases unmatched. The DNA of the CDR3 is TGTGCCAGCAGTGGACAGGGGGCGGGCAATCAGCCCCAGCATTTT. Its translation: CASSGQGAGNQPQHF.

The V gene is TRBV4-2, the J gene TRBJ1-6; a weak D match, TRBD1 (5 bases). V was clipped by 0 bases and J by 12 bases, with 15 bases between them. This CDR3 comprises 15 residues. Germline loops: CDR1 LGHNA, CDR2 YNFKEQ. In DNA, the CDR3 is TGTGCCAGCAGCCAAGAATGGCAGGGAAGGGGACCCCTCCACTTT. The encoded protein is CASSQEWQGRGPLHF.

The rearrangement uses TRBV28 and TRBJ1-4; weak D call: TRBD1 (5 bases). Trimming took off 3 bases at V and 3 bases at J, with 11 bases between the two ends. Germline V gene lookup returns CDR1 MDHEN and CDR2 SYDVKM. CDR3 length equals 15 residues. The CDR3, as DNA: TGTGCCAGCAGTTTGGTGTGGGGCCCTAATGAAAAACTGTTTTTT. Translated: CASSLVWGPNEKLFF. Looking up the rest from reference TRBV28 and TRBJ1-4 gives the full variable domain: DVKVTQSSRYLVKRTGEKVFLECVQDMDHENMFWYRQDPGLGLRLIYFSYDVKMKEKGDIPEGYSVSREKKERFSLILESASTNQTSMYLCASSLVWGPNEKLFFGSGTQLSVL.

This chain connects TRBV19 to TRBJ1-6; 9 bases are shared with TRBD1. The CDR3 sequence is 15 residues long. Trimming removed 5 bases from V and 7 bases from J; junction bases left unmatched: 6. Germline-derived CDR1 and CDR2 are LNHDA and SQIVND (reference sequence). The CDR3 loop is CASSSPGQGNSPLHF. DNA of the CDR3: TGTGCCAGTAGTTCGCCGGGACAGGGCAATTCACCCCTCCACTTT.

The chain links TRBV5-6 to TRBJ2-7; TRBD2 matches at 10 bases. CDR1 and CDR2 (germline): SGHDT, YYEEEE. This CDR3 has 15 amino acids. Unmatched junction bases numbered 6, after V lost 2 bases and J lost 4 bases. CDR3 sequence: CASSLKRGGRYEQYF. The CDR3 DNA reads as TGTGCCAGCAGCTTAAAGCGGGGGGGCCGGTACGAGCAGTACTTC.

The V call is TRBV6-1, the J call TRBJ2-5; tentatively, D is TRBD1 (6 bases). The V and J ends lost 9 bases and 2 bases respectively, with 13 bases between them. The germline V gene encodes CDR1 MNHNS and CDR2 SASEGT. CDR3 length: 13 residues. CDR3 in DNA: TGTGCCAGTGGATACAGGGAACAAGAGACCCAGTACTTC. Its protein product is CASGYREQETQYF.

V and J are TRBV4-1 and TRBJ2-3, with TRBD2 matching over 9 bases. Germline CDR1 MGHRA, CDR2 YSYEKL. CDR3 size: 15 residues. J was trimmed by 4 bases and V by 0 bases; bases with no gene match: 2. In DNA form, the CDR3 reads TGCGCCAGCAGCCAAGAAGCGGGAGGTGCAGATACGCAGTATTTT. Translating gives CASSQEAGGADTQYF.

Only a few counts were recorded for this clone. The chain uses TRBV7-3 and TRBJ2-1, with TRBD1 as a possible D gene (6 bases). The CDR3 totals 15 residues. Trimming removed 6 bases from V and 6 bases from J, with 18 bases in between. From germline, CDR1 is SGHTA and CDR2 FQGTGA. CDR3 sequence reads: CASRPTGTPSNEQFF. The CDR3 nucleotides are TGTGCCAGCAGGCCGACCGGGACACCTTCCAATGAGCAGTTCTTC.

The chain combines TRBV10-3 with TRBJ2-3; TRBD2 aligns across 7 bases. The germline V gene encodes CDR1 ENHRY and CDR2 SYGVKD. V dropped 4 bases and J dropped 3; count of bases not matched to a gene: 7. CDR3 size: 15 residues. The CDR3 DNA reads TGTGCCATCAGTGGATCGGGGGGAAGGACAGATACGCAGTATTTT. Protein sequence: CAISGSGGRTDTQYF.

The chain couples TRBV27 to TRBJ2-7, with TRBD2 matching over 10 bases. The CDR3 has 15 residues. Germline V lookup: CDR1 MNHEY, CDR2 SMNVEV (reference sequence). V shed 6 bases and J 2 bases; nucleotides not matched to a gene: 7. CDR3 nucleotides: TGTGCCAGCAGCCTAAGACTAGCGGGTCCCTACGAGCAGTACTTC. This translates into CASSLRLAGPYEQYF.

The table lists this clone with a count of one. The CDR3 region has the DNA TGTGCCAGCAGCTCGGGACAGGTGAACACTGAAGCTTTCTTT. It is translated as CASSSGQVNTEAFF. The gene calls are TRBV7-3 and TRBJ1-1; 8 bases agree with TRBD1. This CDR3 spans 14 amino acids. The V and J ends lost 4 bases and 0 bases, in that order; junction bases with no gene match: 1. Germline values: CDR1 SGHTA, CDR2 FQGTGA.

This clone was counted once. J is TRBJ2-7 and V is TRBV11-1; 8 bases match TRBD1. This CDR3 is built from 16 residues. Trimming removed 5 bases from V and 1 base from J; junction bases left unmatched: 10. CDR1 is SGHAT, CDR2 FQDESV, per germline (reference sequence). The CDR3 DNA follows: TGTGCCAGCAGCCCACGCCCGGACAGGGTGTCCTACGAGCAGTACTTC. Its protein is CASSPRPDRVSYEQYF.

This chain uses TRBV5-1 with TRBJ2-3; 8 bases are shared with TRBD1. Germline V CDR1 and CDR2: SGHRS, YFSETQ. V shed 4 bases, J shed 2 bases, and the junction held 3 bases outside the gene matches. CDR3 length equals 14 residues. The CDR3 DNA is TGCGCCAGCAGCCCAGGGGGCATCACAGATACGCAGTATTTT. Translated, it gives CASSPGGITDTQYF.

This chain joins TRBV5-1 and TRBJ2-1; 9 positions agree with TRBD1. The CDR3 is made up of 13 amino acids. Germline CDR1 and CDR2: SGHRS and YFSETQ. V was clipped by 8 bases and J by 5 bases; unmatched bases: 5. CDR3 sequence: CASFTGGHNEQFF. The CDR3 region has the DNA TGCGCCAGTTTCACAGGGGGCCACAATGAGCAGTTCTTC.

In this sample, this clone turned up once. V gene TRBV19 combines with J gene TRBJ2-5, with 9 bases aligning to TRBD2. Losses at the gene ends were 3 bases for V and 1 base for J; bases not matched to a gene: 6. In germline, CDR1 is LNHDA, CDR2 SQIVND (reference sequence). There are 16 residues in the CDR3. CDR3 DNA: TGTGCCAGTAGTATGAGACTAGCGGACTTCCAAGAGACCCAGTACTTC. This gives the protein CASSMRLADFQETQYF.

CDR3 nucleotide sequence: TGCGCCAGCAGTCAAAGAATGACAGGCAGCAGGGGAGAGACCCAGTACTTC. Translating it yields CASSQRMTGSRGETQYF. This chain joins TRBV23-1 and TRBJ2-5; D is possibly TRBD1 (6 bases). TRBV23-1 is marked as an open reading frame, function uncertain. This CDR3 has 17 amino acids. V lost 2 bases and J 4 bases, leaving 20 bases between the germline ends.

V and J are TRBV5-4 and TRBJ2-7, with D perhaps TRBD1 (5 bases). The V and J ends lost 1 base and 4 bases respectively, with 15 bases between them. In germline, CDR1 is SGHNT, CDR2 YYREEE (reference sequence). CDR3 length: 15 residues. The CDR3 bases are TGTGCCAGCAGCTTGAGTAAAGGGGAAGGATACGAGCAGTACTTC. Translated, it gives CASSLSKGEGYEQYF.

J is TRBJ2-5 and V is TRBV6-1; D is possibly TRBD1 (6 bases). The CDR3 is 13 amino acids. The germline V gene has CDR1 MNHNS and CDR2 SASEGT. V was trimmed by 7 bases and J by 1 base, leaving 10 bases between them. CDR3 region: CASNRQVQETQYF. CDR3 in DNA: TGTGCCAGCAACCGACAGGTCCAAGAGACCCAGTACTTC.